The count of the clone carrying this T cell receptor (beta chain) is one. Antigen unknown. Being one base from a much bigger clone, this may be a read error. J was trimmed by 0 bases and V by 8 bases; bases with no gene match: 3. The CDR3 totals 14 residues. Germline loops: CDR1 MDHEN, CDR2 SYDVKM. Exclusion followed for patients with uncontrolled infection, other autoimmune disease, pregnancy or lactation. The entry originates in a study of T cells in Graves' hyperthyroidism and ophthalmopathy. Broader study findings: A model of 13 V-J pairs discriminated ophthalmopathy from stable hyperthyroidism. Within blood appeared most thyroid clonotypes that had expanded above 0.001.

RNA transcripts provided the source from which TCR beta CDR3 regions were amplified. In the first-round RT-PCR of the TCR CDR3, the HTBI primer set was used. Each CDR3 protein is one row after TCRdb ran MiXCR on the multiplex PCR reads. The repertoire holds roughly 380,000 distinct CDR3 sequences, with roughly 14% as singletons. This TCR was sampled from a man aged 25-45 years with Graves' hyperthyroidism that later progressed to Graves' ophthalmopathy. The V call is TRBV28, the J call TRBJ1-1; 10 nucleotides line up with TRBD1. Material for sequencing was blood. The DNA of the CDR3 is TGTGCCAGCCGGGACAGGGGAATGAACACTGAAGCTTTCTTT. Amino acids: CASRDRGMNTEAFF.